This entry is about one T cell receptor (beta chain). The repertoire was sequenced with immunoSEQ multiplex PCR; TCRdb's copy has only in-frame clones and lacks some. The sample contains 90,000 to 110,000 clones, about 90% of which appear only once. This sample was included in a study of blood T cell repertoires in COVID-19. V gave up 4 bases and J gave up 4 bases; unmatched junction bases: 4. Germline CDR1 and CDR2: MGHRA and YSYEKL. This CDR3 has 14 amino acids. Material: peripheral blood. This chain connects TRBV4-1 to TRBJ2-1, with 7 bases that match TRBD2. This receptor was identified in a human donor in a cohort sampled during active COVID-19. In DNA form, the CDR3 reads TGCGCCAGCAGCCCCCGGGAGGCATACAATGAGCAGTTCTTC. Translated: CASSPREAYNEQFF.